The present entry profiles one T cell receptor beta chain with its context. Sequencing was performed with immunoSEQ multiplex PCR; in TCRdb, only in-frame clones are kept and a portion is missing. The sample consists of over 50,000 clones, more than 70% of them appearing once. The entry originates in a study of technical replicates of blood from several donors. Germline CDR1 reads KGHSH; CDR2 reads LQKENI. J gave up 8 bases and V 4 bases, and 5 bases lay outside the gene matches. The CDR3 totals 14 residues. The chain combines TRBV18 with TRBJ1-1, with 12 bases fitting TRBD1. The material sequenced was PBMCs. The sequence derives from a human donor in good health. Some clones in this sample may be carry-over from other donors' samples. The CDR3 nucleotides read TGTGCCAGCTCACTCGGGACAGGGGGCGGGGAAGCTTTCTTT. Translated: CASSLGTGGGEAFF.